This T cell receptor (beta chain) is drawn from a study of control samples from healthy donors and cancer patients. This CDR3 has 14 amino acids. CDR1 and CDR2 from the germline V gene are MNHEY and SVGAGI. Trimming took 6 bases from V and 5 from J; bases not matched to a gene: 7. Only in-frame clones appear in the TCRdb table, and some are missing; sequencing was by immunoSEQ multiplex PCR. In the table there are 200,000 or so clones, around 93% of which are singletons. This rearrangement joins TRBV6-5 to TRBJ2-3; 8 nucleotides align to TRBD2. The sample consisted of blood. The clonotype originates from a man aged 25 to 40 in good health. The CDR3 protein is CASRERGRVDTQYF. CDR3 DNA sequence: TGTGCCAGCAGGGAGCGGGGGCGGGTAGATACGCAGTATTTT.